This T cell receptor beta chain stems from a study of cytomegalovirus exposure and HLA in healthy donors. Study observations and caveats: Later analysis showed TCR association rates varying by HLA locus, highest for DRB1 and lowest for HLA-C. A later analysis showed HLA-associated TCR beta chains outstripping equally common others in clonal expansion. Researchers counted 164 TCR beta chains as cytomegalovirus-associated.

Note on this clone: Its antigen is undetermined.

V was cut by 5 bases and J by 4 bases, with 20 bases left in between. Germline-derived CDR1 and CDR2 are PRHDT and FYEKMQ (reference sequence). This CDR3 is 16 amino acids long. PCR used 60 Vbeta primers and 13 Jbeta primers. The method was immunoSEQ multiplex PCR; TCRdb's version includes in-frame clones alone and lacks a portion of them. The sample consists of 130,000 or so clones, around four fifths of them appearing once. Sequencing input: PBMCs. The genes are TRBV13 and TRBJ1-2; no firm D call. The receptor was derived from a man between 35 and 55 years old in good health and CMV-seronegative. CDR3: CASSNINPGEAYGYTF. CDR3 in DNA: TGTGCCAGCAGCAACATCAATCCGGGAGAAGCCTATGGCTACACCTTC.